This TCR beta chain is drawn from a study of cytomegalovirus exposure and HLA in healthy donors. Per germline, CDR1 SGHDN and CDR2 FVKESK. V lost 4 bases, J lost 10 bases, and 4 bases stayed unmatched. CDR3 size: 12 residues. It was with 60 Vbeta and 13 Jbeta primers that the PCR ran. Data came from immunoSEQ multiplex PCR; TCRdb stores just in-frame clones and leaves some out. The data show fewer than 250,000 clones, roughly 79% seen once. This clone was detected only once. Sequencing was done on a sample of PBMCs. This clonotype was sampled from a woman aged 18 to 35 in good health and CMV-seronegative. The chain recombines TRBV14 with TRBJ2-4; TRBD1 aligns across 7 bases. The CDR3 sequence: CASSRDSHIQYF. Written as DNA, the CDR3 is TGTGCCAGCAGCCGGGACAGTCATATTCAGTACTTC.